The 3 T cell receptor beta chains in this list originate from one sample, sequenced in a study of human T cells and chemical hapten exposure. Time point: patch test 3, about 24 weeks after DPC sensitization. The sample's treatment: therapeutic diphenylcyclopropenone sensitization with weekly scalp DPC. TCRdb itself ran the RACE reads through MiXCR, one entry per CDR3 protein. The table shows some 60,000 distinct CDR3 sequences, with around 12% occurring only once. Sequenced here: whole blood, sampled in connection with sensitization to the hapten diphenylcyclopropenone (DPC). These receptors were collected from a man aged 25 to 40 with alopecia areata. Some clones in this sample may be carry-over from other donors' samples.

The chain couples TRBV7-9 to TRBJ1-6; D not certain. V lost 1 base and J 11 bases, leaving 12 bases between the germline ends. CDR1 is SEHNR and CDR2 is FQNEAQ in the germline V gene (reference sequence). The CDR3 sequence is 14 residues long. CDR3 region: CASSLVKRATPLHF. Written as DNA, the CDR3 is TGTGCCAGCAGCTTAGTTAAGAGAGCGACACCCCTCCACTTT.

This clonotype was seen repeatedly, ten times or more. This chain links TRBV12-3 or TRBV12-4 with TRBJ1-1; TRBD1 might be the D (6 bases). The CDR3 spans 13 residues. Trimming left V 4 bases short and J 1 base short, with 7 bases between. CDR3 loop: CASSSQGNTEAFF. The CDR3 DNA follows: TGTGCCAGCAGTTCACAGGGGAACACTGAAGCTTTCTTT.

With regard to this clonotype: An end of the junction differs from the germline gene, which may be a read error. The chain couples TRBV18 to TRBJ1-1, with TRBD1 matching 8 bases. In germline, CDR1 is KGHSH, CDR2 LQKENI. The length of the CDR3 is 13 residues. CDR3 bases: TGTGCCAGCTCACCCGGGACAGGCGCATGGTTCCCTTTT. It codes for CASSPGTGAWFPF. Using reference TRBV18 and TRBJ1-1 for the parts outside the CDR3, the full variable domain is NAGVMQNPRHLVRRRGQEARLRCSPMKGHSHVYWYRQLPEEGLKFMVYLQKENIIDESGMPKERFSAEFPKEGPSILRIQQVVRGDSAAYFCASSPGTGAWFPFGQGTRLTVV.